Listed below are T cell receptor beta chains from one sample, sequenced in a study of PD-1 blockade in classical Hodgkin lymphoma. TCRdb keeps only in-frame clones here, not all; method: immunoSEQ multiplex PCR. Of more than 15,000 clones listed, roughly 79% are singletons. Sequenced here: CD4+ T cells from blood, sampled before the fourth cycle of nivolumab. The origin of the receptors is a human donor with classical Hodgkin lymphoma. Each CDR3 is given with its conserved first and last residue. The D gene is left open where the match is weak. Clone sizes are given selectively: once, few, many, or a class where the clone is expanded.

TRBV5-1	14	TRBJ2-1	few	TRBD1	TGCGCCAGCAGCCGGGGACAGTCCTACAATGAGCAGTTCTTC	CASSRGQSYNEQFF
TRBV5-1	15	TRBJ2-2	.	TRBD2	TGCGCCAGCAGCTTGTTAGCGGGGAACACCGGGGAGCTGTTTTTT	CASSLLAGNTGELFF
TRBV28	15	TRBJ2-6	.	.	TGTGCCAGCAGTTCCCCTAGGACTGGGGCCAACGTCCTGACTTTC	CASSSPRTGANVLTF
TRBV27	16	TRBJ1-5	.	TRBD1	TGTGCCAGCAGAGGGGGGACAGGTGATAGCAATCAGCCCCAGCATTTT	CASRGGTGDSNQPQHF
TRBV5-1	11	TRBJ2-1	.	.	TGCGCCAGCAGCTCGACTAGTGAGCAGTTCTTC	CASSSTSEQFF
TRBV5-4	15	TRBJ2-4	.	TRBD1	TGTGCCAGCAGCTACGCCGGGACAGGAAGGAACATTCAGTACTTC	CASSYAGTGRNIQYF
TRBV29-1	13	TRBJ2-7	.	TRBD1	TGCAGCGTCCAGGGACAGGGGGCGTCGGAGCAGTACTTC	CSVQGQGASEQYF
TRBV2	13	TRBJ2-1	few	.	TGTGCCAGCACCTGGGACCGCTACAATGAGCAGTTCTTC	CASTWDRYNEQFF
TRBV10-3	13	TRBJ2-6	.	.	TGTGCCATCAGTGAAGGCGGGGCCAACGTCCTGACTTTC	CAISEGGANVLTF
TRBV19	16	TRBJ2-7	.	TRBD2	TGTGCCAGTCGAGAAACGGCGGGAGGGAGCTCCTACGAGCAGTACTTC	CASRETAGGSSYEQYF
TRBV6-6	15	TRBJ2-7	once	.	TGTGCCAGCAGTTACTCGCGAGCCGGGTCCTACGAGCAGTACTTC	CASSYSRAGSYEQYF
TRBV7-2	15	TRBJ2-3	.	TRBD2	TGTGCCAGCAGCCAAGGAGCGGGAGGGCGAGATACGCAGTATTTT	CASSQGAGGRDTQYF
TRBV5-1	15	TRBJ2-2	.	TRBD1	TGCGCCAGCAGCAGGAACAGGGGGCGAAGCGGGGAGCTGTTTTTT	CASSRNRGRSGELFF
TRBV14	16	TRBJ2-4	.	TRBD1	TGTGCCAGCAGCCAAGATGGACAGGGCGTCAAAAACATTCAGTACTTC	CASSQDGQGVKNIQYF
TRBV14	13	TRBJ1-2	.	.	TGTGCCAGCAGCCAAGGCAATAACTATGGCTACACCTTC	CASSQGNNYGYTF
TRBV19	14	TRBJ1-2	.	.	TGTGCCAGTAGTATGACGGGGTCCGGCTATGGCTACACCTTC	CASSMTGSGYGYTF
TRBV7-9	14	TRBJ1-3	.	.	TGTGCCAGCAGCGCAGAGTCCTCTGGAAACACCATATATTTT	CASSAESSGNTIYF
TRBV5-1	15	TRBJ2-3	.	.	TGCGCCAGCAGCTTGGGGAGCGGGAGCACAGATACGCAGTATTTT	CASSLGSGSTDTQYF
TRBV7-9	16	TRBJ1-4	.	TRBD1	TGTGCCAGCAGACACCACCGGGACAGGGGAAATGAAAAACTGTTTTTT	CASRHHRDRGNEKLFF
TRBV5-1	11	TRBJ2-5	.	.	TGCGCCAGCAGCTTGCGAGAGACCCAGTACTTC	CASSLRETQYF
TRBV5-6	15	TRBJ2-7	few	.	TGTGCCAGCAGCTTTACCCCGCCGCCTCCCTACGAGCAGTACTTC	CASSFTPPPPYEQYF
TRBV10-1	14	TRBJ1-2	.	.	TGCGCCAGCGCGAAGGAATTATACGGGTCTGGCTACACCTTC	CASAKELYGSGYTF
TRBV6-5	16	TRBJ2-2	few	.	TGTGCCAGCAGTTATCGACAGGTATCGGGCACCGGGGAGCTGTTTTTT	CASSYRQVSGTGELFF
TRBV15	15	TRBJ1-5	few	.	TGTGCCACCAGCAGAGAAGTTTTTGGCAATCAGCCCCAGCATTTT	CATSREVFGNQPQHF
TRBV6-1	11	TRBJ2-1	.	.	TGTGCCAGCCGGTCCTACAATGAGCAGTTCTTC	CASRSYNEQFF
TRBV10-2	13	TRBJ2-7	.	.	TGCGCCAGCAGTTACGGGCCTTCCTACGAGCAGTACTTC	CASSYGPSYEQYF
TRBV5-1	15	TRBJ2-3	.	TRBD2	TGCGCCAGCAGCAGAACTAGCGGAGCACGGGATACGCAGTATTTT	CASSRTSGARDTQYF
TRBV7-2	15	TRBJ2-1	.	TRBD2	TGTGCCAGCAGCTTAGCTAGCGGGACCTACAATGAGCAGTTCTTC	CASSLASGTYNEQFF
TRBV2	14	TRBJ2-1	.	.	TGTGCCAGCAGTCCATTATCGGGAAGGACTGAGCAGTTCTTC	CASSPLSGRTEQFF
TRBV10-1	12	TRBJ2-2	once	.	TGCGCCAGCAGTGGACAGCCCGGGGAGCTGTTTTTT	CASSGQPGELFF
TRBV27	15	TRBJ2-7	.	TRBD2	TGTGCCAGCAGTTCCGAAAGACTAGCGGGCTACGAGCAGTACTTC	CASSSERLAGYEQYF